These 14 T cell receptor beta chains came from one sample sequenced in a study of blood T cell repertoires in COVID-19. Generated by immunoSEQ multiplex PCR, the TCRdb table keeps only in-frame clones and is missing some. The sample holds about 46,000 clones, 80% to 90% seen once. The source material was peripheral blood. The receptors shown here come from a man over 45 with acute or convalescent COVID-19.

V and J are TRBV12-5 and TRBJ2-7, with 8 bases matching TRBD1. Trimming at V came to 1 base and at J to 10 bases, leaving 6 bases not matched to a gene. The CDR3 spans 13 residues. In germline, CDR1 is LGHNT, CDR2 FRNRAP. For the CDR3, the DNA is TGTGCTAGTGGTTTGGCCGGCGACAGGGGACAGTACTTC. Translated: CASGLAGDRGQYF.

The chain combines TRBV7-2 with TRBJ1-2; 8 bases match TRBD1. Germline loops: CDR1 SGHTA, CDR2 FQGNSA. The CDR3 is 15 amino acids. With 2 bases clipped from V and 6 bases from J, the junction kept 8 bases outside the gene matches. The CDR3 is CASSLSGDRGNGYTF. The DNA for the CDR3 is TGTGCCAGCAGCTTAAGTGGCGACAGGGGCAATGGCTACACCTTC.

This chain uses TRBV19 with TRBJ1-1, with D unresolved. Germline V CDR1 and CDR2: LNHDA, SQIVND (reference sequence). CDR3 length: 15 residues. The germline V and J ends were trimmed by 5 bases and 1 base, with 14 bases remaining between them. CDR3 DNA: TGTGCCAGTAGTTCAAGCGAGGGAACGAACACTGAAGCTTTCTTT. It translates to CASSSSEGTNTEAFF.

This CDR3 reads CATSDARGRFGGYTF. DNA for the CDR3: TGTGCCACCAGTGATGCCAGGGGGCGTTTTGGTGGCTACACCTTC. The V gene is TRBV24-1, the J gene TRBJ1-2, with TRBD1 matching over 8 bases. The V and J ends lost 3 bases and 7 bases, in that order; junction bases with no gene match: 9. CDR1 is KGHDR, CDR2 SFDVKD, per germline. There are 15 residues in the CDR3.

The gene calls are TRBV7-3 and TRBJ2-1, with 9 bases identical to TRBD2. The length of the CDR3 is 15 residues. V shed 4 bases and J 1 base; nucleotides not matched to a gene: 2. Germline-derived CDR1 and CDR2 are SGHTA and FQGTGA. The CDR3 spells CASSSGLASYNEQFF. In DNA form, the CDR3 reads TGTGCCAGCAGCTCTGGACTAGCGTCCTACAATGAGCAGTTCTTC.

Regarding this clone: The sample has other DNA sequences that encode this CDR3 too. The V gene is TRBV28, the J gene TRBJ1-5; D remains unclear. The CDR3 sequence is 14 residues long. CDR1 MDHEN and CDR2 SYDVKM come from the germline V gene. V dropped 2 bases and J dropped 1 base, with 6 bases sitting between them. The CDR3 is CASSLGQSNQPQHF. Here the CDR3 DNA reads TGTGCCAGCAGTTTAGGGCAAAGCAATCAGCCCCAGCATTTT.

This sequence joins TRBV5-5 and TRBJ1-4, with 9 bases aligning to TRBD1. V was clipped by 4 bases and J by 7 bases; unmatched bases: 5. Germline V gives CDR1 SGHKS, CDR2 YYEKEE (reference sequence). The CDR3 runs 14 residues. The CDR3 DNA is TGTGCCAGCAGCCAACAGGGGGCAAGTGAAAAACTGTTTTTT. It specifies CASSQQGASEKLFF.

The chain combines TRBV6-5 with TRBJ1-1, with a weak D call TRBD1 (5 bases). Trimming shortened V by 5 bases and J by 5 bases, and 18 bases separated the two germline ends. CDR3 length: 15 residues. Per the germline V gene, CDR1 is MNHEY and CDR2 is SVGAGI. CDR3 bases: TGTGCCAGCAGTCCGGAGACAGCTGGAAGAACTGAAGCTTTCTTT. This gives the protein CASSPETAGRTEAFF.

The rearrangement joins TRBV19 to TRBJ1-2; 8 bases match TRBD1. The CDR3 covers 16 residues. Unmatched junction bases numbered 15, after V lost 4 bases and J lost 8 bases. CDR1 and CDR2 (germline): LNHDA, SQIVND (reference sequence). CDR3 coding DNA: TGTGCCAGTAGTACGCTCCCCAGGGGGCGACTAGGGGGCTACACCTTC. Translation: CASSTLPRGRLGGYTF.

This clone appeared a few times. This chain uses TRBV7-6 with TRBJ2-1, with D tentatively TRBD2 (6 bases). Per the germline V gene, CDR1 is SGHVS and CDR2 is FNYEAQ. The CDR3 is made up of 14 amino acids. Trimming left V 1 base short and J 8 bases short, with 12 bases between. CDR3 DNA: TGTGCCAGCAGCTTAGTACTAGCTAGGGATGAGCAGTTCTTC. This translates into CASSLVLARDEQFF.

The gene calls are TRBV19 and TRBJ1-2, with unresolved D. Trimming left V 3 bases short and J 7 bases short, with 18 bases between. CDR1 and CDR2 (germline): LNHDA, SQIVND (reference sequence). CDR3 length: 15 residues. CDR3 nucleotides: TGTGCCAGTAGTATGGTCGTTCAGGTCCTGAGTGGCTACACCTTC. Translated, it gives CASSMVVQVLSGYTF.

The J gene is TRBJ1-2, the V gene TRBV28, with 11 bases lining up with TRBD1. The CDR3 runs to 14 residues. The trim removed 6 bases at V and 8 bases at J, leaving 8 bases unmatched. Germline CDR1 MDHEN, CDR2 SYDVKM. The CDR3 sequence: CASSGDRGLGGYTF. The CDR3 DNA follows: TGTGCCAGCAGCGGGGACAGGGGGTTAGGGGGCTACACCTTC.

V is TRBV11-1 and J is TRBJ2-1; perhaps TRBD1 as D (6 bases). This CDR3 contains 16 residues. V was trimmed by 4 bases and J by 6 bases, leaving 19 bases between them. Germline V gives CDR1 SGHAT, CDR2 FQDESV (reference sequence). CDR3 sequence: CASSSATGSGFNEQFF. The CDR3 bases are TGTGCCAGCAGCTCAGCGACAGGCTCGGGTTTCAATGAGCAGTTCTTC.

The V and J genes are TRBV6-6 and TRBJ2-5, with D perhaps matching TRBD1 (6 bases). Germline loops: CDR1 MNHNY, CDR2 SVGAGI (reference sequence). The CDR3 has 13 amino acids. The germline V and J ends were trimmed by 8 bases and 2 bases, with 12 bases remaining between them. The CDR3 is CASAEDRQETQYF. The CDR3 region has the DNA TGTGCCAGCGCCGAGGACAGACAAGAGACCCAGTACTTC.